The next 27 T cell receptor beta chains were all read from a single sample in a study of blood T cell repertoires in COVID-19. This table comes from immunoSEQ multiplex PCR, and its TCRdb copy is limited to in-frame clones, with some not included. The table includes around 240,000 clones, around 80% detected once. The specimen was peripheral blood. The source is an elderly woman with acute or convalescent COVID-19.

V is TRBV19 and J is TRBJ1-1, with TRBD1 matching 8 bases. This CDR3 is built from 13 residues. The J segment lost 7 bases and the V segment lost 5 bases, leaving 6 bases of the junction unmatched. CDR1 and CDR2 (germline): LNHDA, SQIVND (reference sequence). This CDR3 is CASSPGGRGEAFF. CDR3 bases: TGTGCCAGTAGTCCAGGGGGCAGGGGTGAAGCTTTCTTT.

Ten or more counts support this clone. This chain links TRBV2 with TRBJ1-1, with 12 bases aligning to TRBD1. Unmatched junction bases numbered 10, after V lost 10 bases and J lost 10 bases. Looked up from germline, CDR1 is SNHLY and CDR2 is FYNNEI. CDR3 length equals 13 residues. Here the CDR3 DNA reads TGTGCCACAAAGCTCGGGGACAGGGGGCGAGCTTTCTTT. Amino acids: CATKLGDRGRAFF.

The chain carries TRBV19 and TRBJ2-2, with 7 bases lining up with TRBD1. The CDR3 has 14 residues. Trimming cost V 9 bases and J 5 bases; bases outside gene matches: 9. Germline CDR1 reads LNHDA; CDR2 reads SQIVND (reference sequence). The CDR3 loop is CASERQGNTGELFF. DNA for the CDR3: TGTGCCAGCGAACGACAGGGCAATACCGGGGAGCTGTTTTTT.

There are a few counts of this clone. The junction does not match germline at one end; this may be a read error. The chain employs TRBV28 and TRBJ1-2; 9 nucleotides match TRBD1. Germline loops: CDR1 MDHEN, CDR2 SYDVKM. This CDR3 is 15 amino acids long. In DNA form, the CDR3 reads TGTGCGAGCAAGGAGTGGGACAGGGTTTTGGACGGCTACACCTTC. Translated: CASKEWDRVLDGYTF.

The CDR3 region is CASSSGNRGNEQFF. DNA of the CDR3: TGTGCCAGCAGTTCGGGGAACCGCGGAAATGAGCAGTTCTTC. The chain employs TRBV7-3 and TRBJ2-1; possibly TRBD2 for D (5 bases). The CDR3 sequence is 14 residues long. CDR1 SGHTA and CDR2 FQGTGA come from the germline V gene. With 6 bases removed from V and 7 bases from J, the gap between germline ends came to 16 bases.

The rearrangement joins TRBV9 to TRBJ2-1, with TRBD2 identical over 8 bases. V shed 4 bases and J 4 bases; nucleotides not matched to a gene: 10. This CDR3 has 16 amino acids. Germline CDR1 and CDR2: SGDLS and YYNGEE. The CDR3 loop reads CASSPLAAGGYNEQFF. CDR3 sequence (DNA): TGTGCCAGCAGCCCCCTCGCGGCGGGAGGATACAATGAGCAGTTCTTC.

The chain has TRBV19 and TRBJ1-6; possible D gene TRBD1, 6 bases. The CDR3 loop spans 16 amino acids. Between the trimmed V and J ends, which lost 0 bases and 4 bases, there was a span of 10 bases. CDR1 and CDR2 from the germline V gene are LNHDA and SQIVND (reference sequence). The CDR3 here is CASSIEGTIYNSPLHF. The DNA of the CDR3 is TGTGCCAGTAGTATAGAGGGGACAATTTATAATTCACCCCTCCACTTT.

This chain uses TRBV5-4 with TRBJ2-5; 11 nucleotides agree with TRBD1. The germline V gene has CDR1 SGHNT and CDR2 YYREEE (reference sequence). Germline trimming cut 2 bases from V and 5 bases from J; bases unmatched to any gene: 8. This CDR3 has 16 amino acids. CDR3 sequence reads: CASSFDGTGGGETQYF. The CDR3 nucleotides read TGTGCCAGCAGCTTTGACGGGACAGGGGGAGGGGAGACCCAGTACTTC.

The chain has TRBV2 and TRBJ1-1; tentatively, D is TRBD1 (6 bases). Germline CDR1 reads SNHLY; CDR2 reads FYNNEI. The CDR3 contains 13 residues. V lost 9 bases, J lost 1 base, and 12 bases lay in between. CDR3 sequence: CASRDNPNTEAFF. The CDR3 DNA follows: TGTGCCAGTAGGGACAACCCGAACACTGAAGCTTTCTTT.

The CDR3 nucleotides read TGTGCCAGCAGCTTAGGTTCACAGGGAGGGGATACGCAGTATTTT. Its protein product is CASSLGSQGGDTQYF. The genes are TRBV7-2 and TRBJ2-3; TRBD2 is a possible D gene (7 bases). Trimming removed 1 base at V and 6 bases at J, with 14 bases between. Germline CDR1 and CDR2: SGHTA and FQGNSA. The CDR3 runs 15 residues.

The CDR3: CASSQDQQGREQYF. The CDR3 coding sequence is TGTGCCAGCAGCCAAGACCAACAGGGGAGGGAGCAGTACTTC. V usage is TRBV4-2 and J usage is TRBJ2-7; TRBD1 is a possible D gene (7 bases). This CDR3 is built from 14 residues. Germline V gives CDR1 LGHNA, CDR2 YNFKEQ. V was shortened by 0 bases and J by 7 bases, with 13 bases between the two germline ends.

V and J are TRBV28 and TRBJ2-6; possibly TRBD1 for D (5 bases). This CDR3 is 15 amino acids long. Deletions cut 6 bases from V and 3 bases from J, with 12 bases between. CDR1 and CDR2 (germline): MDHEN, SYDVKM. This CDR3 is CASSLQGNGANVLTF. DNA for the CDR3: TGTGCCAGCAGCTTGCAGGGTAATGGGGCCAACGTCCTGACTTTC. The full variable domain, completed using reference TRBV28 and TRBJ2-6, is DVKVTQSSRYLVKRTGEKVFLECVQDMDHENMFWYRQDPGLGLRLIYFSYDVKMKEKGDIPEGYSVSREKKERFSLILESASTNQTSMYLCASSLQGNGANVLTFGAGSRLTVL.

This clone came up a few times. The V and J genes are TRBV6-2 or TRBV6-3 and TRBJ1-5, with D possibly matching TRBD1 (6 bases). The CDR3 loop spans 16 amino acids. V lost 0 bases, J lost 4 bases, and 13 bases lay in between. The V gene's germline CDR1 is MNHEY and CDR2 SVGEGT. CDR3 sequence reads: CASSYSMSRGNQPQHF. CDR3 nucleotides: TGTGCCAGCAGTTACTCGATGTCCAGGGGTAATCAGCCCCAGCATTTT.

This rearrangement joins TRBV19 to TRBJ2-1; TRBD2 matches at 7 bases. CDR1 is LNHDA and CDR2 is SQIVND in the germline V gene (reference sequence). J gave up 0 bases and V 3 bases, and 8 bases lay outside the gene matches. This CDR3 has 17 residues. The CDR3 here is CASSMGSGDSSYNEQFF. In DNA form, the CDR3 reads TGTGCCAGTAGTATGGGGAGCGGGGATAGCTCCTACAATGAGCAGTTCTTC.

Written as DNA, the CDR3 is TGTGCCAGCATGTCCCAGGTTAGGATCCCCTACGAGCAGTACTTC. This gives the protein CASMSQVRIPYEQYF. The rearrangement joins TRBV6-5 to TRBJ2-7, with D unresolved. The germline V gene has CDR1 MNHEY and CDR2 SVGAGI. V gave up 7 bases and J gave up 2 bases, with 18 bases separating them. The CDR3 is 15 amino acids.

The rearrangement uses TRBV5-1 and TRBJ2-1, with TRBD2 identical over 9 bases. Germline CDR1 and CDR2: SGHRS and YFSETQ. This CDR3 contains 17 residues. V lost 4 bases to trimming and J lost 0 bases; unmatched junction nucleotides: 8. CDR3 DNA sequence: TGCGCCAGCAGCCCCCTGGTTAGCGGGGGCTCCTACAATGAGCAGTTCTTC. It encodes CASSPLVSGGSYNEQFF.

The chain has TRBV3-1 (or the pseudogene TRBV3-2) and TRBJ1-6; 7 bases match TRBD1. V was pared by 7 bases and J by 7 bases, with 7 bases of the junction left unmatched. The germline CDR1 and CDR2 sequences are LGHDT and YNNKEL (reference sequence). The CDR3 totals 14 residues. The CDR3 nucleotides read TGTGCCAGCATATTAGGGGGCCTGAATTCACCCCTCCACTTT. It encodes CASILGGLNSPLHF.

J is TRBJ2-3 and V is TRBV4-3, with 9 bases identical to TRBD1. This CDR3 is built from 16 residues. V was clipped by 4 bases and J by 7 bases; unmatched bases: 12. Germline V gene data show CDR1 as LGHNA and CDR2 as YSLEER. In nucleotides, the CDR3 is TGCGCCAGCAGCCTCCTCGGGACAGGGAGGGGAAATACGCAGTATTTT. Amino acid sequence: CASSLLGTGRGNTQYF.

This clone appeared a single time. V usage is TRBV2 and J usage is TRBJ1-1, with D possibly matching TRBD1 (6 bases). In germline, CDR1 is SNHLY, CDR2 FYNNEI. CDR3 length equals 15 residues. Between the trimmed V and J ends, which lost 6 bases and 5 bases, there was a span of 19 bases. The DNA for the CDR3 is TGTGCCAGCAGCATAAGTCAGGTCAGGGGAACTGAAGCTTTCTTT. It translates to CASSISQVRGTEAFF.

The chain carries TRBV7-9 and TRBJ1-1, with D uncertain. The CDR3 is 13 residues long. Trimming pared 0 bases from V and 5 bases from J, leaving 7 bases between. Germline CDR1 reads SEHNR; CDR2 reads FQNEAQ (reference sequence). CDR3 amino acids: CASSLAGVTEAFF. Here the CDR3 DNA reads TGTGCCAGCAGCTTAGCGGGAGTGACTGAAGCTTTCTTT.

The chain links TRBV4-3 to TRBJ2-5; D remains ambiguous. V lost 1 base to trimming and J lost 2 bases, with 14 bases between them. Germline CDR1 is LGHNA and CDR2 is YSLEER. The CDR3 sequence is 16 residues long. CDR3 in amino acids: CASSQAGQRRQETQYF. CDR3 in DNA: TGCGCCAGCAGCCAAGCAGGCCAACGCAGGCAAGAGACCCAGTACTTC.

The table lists this clone with a few counts. The rearrangement joins TRBV10-3 to TRBJ1-2, with 12 nucleotides matching TRBD1. CDR3 length: 14 residues. Germline V gives CDR1 ENHRY, CDR2 SYGVKD. Trimming took 6 bases from V and 4 from J; bases not matched to a gene: 3. In nucleotides, the CDR3 is TGTGCCATCAGCGGGACAGGGGGCGGCTATGGCTACACCTTC. Its protein product is CAISGTGGGYGYTF.

The chain is built from TRBV3-1 (or the pseudogene TRBV3-2) and TRBJ1-6; no firm D call. Trimming shortened V by 0 bases and J by 14 bases, and 8 bases separated the two germline ends. CDR1 LGHDT and CDR2 YNNKEL come from the germline V gene (reference sequence). The CDR3 is 12 amino acids. CDR3 region: CASSQEAKTLHF. In DNA form, the CDR3 reads TGTGCCAGCAGCCAAGAGGCCAAGACCCTCCACTTT.

Here the CDR3 DNA reads TGTGCCAGTAGGGGTTGGGAACTAGGCACAGATACGCAGTATTTT. It yields the protein CASRGWELGTDTQYF. J is TRBJ2-3 and V is TRBV19; D might be TRBD2 (5 bases). In germline, CDR1 is LNHDA, CDR2 SQIVND (reference sequence). V was shortened by 6 bases and J by 1 base, with 14 bases between the two germline ends. The length of the CDR3 is 15 residues.

V and J are TRBV10-3 and TRBJ1-6; TRBD1 might be the D (5 bases). V was pared by 10 bases and J by 7 bases, with 14 bases between. CDR3 length: 13 amino acids. Germline loops: CDR1 ENHRY, CDR2 SYGVKD. The CDR3 coding sequence is TGTGCCACCGGGGCGGGGGGGAATTCACCCCTCCACTTT. Translation: CATGAGGNSPLHF.

J is TRBJ1-4 and V is TRBV19; D is uncertain. The V end lost 9 bases, the J end lost 3 bases, and 11 bases lay between the germline ends. The CDR3 is made up of 13 amino acids. Germline-derived CDR1 and CDR2 are LNHDA and SQIVND (reference sequence). The CDR3 loop is CASKRGSNEKLFF. The CDR3 region has the DNA TGTGCCAGCAAACGAGGGTCTAATGAAAAACTGTTTTTT.

V and J are TRBV7-9 and TRBJ2-3; 9 positions match TRBD1. CDR1 and CDR2 from the germline V gene are SEHNR and FQNEAQ (reference sequence). This CDR3 spans 13 amino acids. The ends lost 5 bases at V and 6 bases at J; junction bases unmatched: 3. CDR3 in DNA: TGTGCCAGCAGCAGGACAGGGGTGGATACGCAGTATTTT. This encodes CASSRTGVDTQYF.